This is a list of T cell receptor beta chains from one sample in a study of PD-L1 blockade in urothelial cancer. Assay: immunoSEQ multiplex PCR; the TCRdb copy retains only in-frame clones and omits some. The profile shows more than 30,000 clones, approximately 90% of them singletons. Sequencing used PBMCs, obtained around atezolizumab (anti-PD-L1) treatment. The origin of the receptors is an elderly man with urothelial cancer. CDR3s include the opening cysteine and the closing phenylalanine or tryptophan. D genes are given only for firm matches. Not all rows give a size; the values are once, few, many and, for expanded clones, a class.

D gene	clone size	V gene	J gene	CDR3 DNA	CDR3 protein
.	.	TRBV7-2	TRBJ1-2	TGTGCCAGCAGCTTAGACCCAGGGGTGGGCGGCTACACCTTC	CASSLDPGVGGYTF
.	once	TRBV6-6	TRBJ2-5	TGTGCCAGTACAGTCACCACAGGGTTAGAGACCCAGTACTTC	CASTVTTGLETQYF
.	.	TRBV29-1	TRBJ1-2	TGCAGCGTTGAACGGGACGGGGGACCCTATGGCTACACCTTC	CSVERDGGPYGYTF
TRBD1	.	TRBV7-2	TRBJ2-7	TGTGCCAGCAGCCCCGGGACAGGGGAGGCCTACGAGCAGTACTTC	CASSPGTGEAYEQYF
.	.	TRBV19	TRBJ2-1	TGTGCCAGTAGTATCCCCACAGCCAAGACCATCAATGAGCAGTTCTTC	CASSIPTAKTINEQFF
.	.	TRBV18	TRBJ1-2	TGTGCCAGCTCACCACAGGCAGGGGCTTTTAACTATGGCTACACCTTC	CASSPQAGAFNYGYTF
TRBD2	.	TRBV7-2	TRBJ2-3	TGTGCCAGCAGCTTAGATGTGGGAGGGCCGCCAGATACGCAGTATTTT	CASSLDVGGPPDTQYF
.	.	TRBV19	TRBJ1-2	TGTGCCAGTAGTATCACGGAGAACTATGGCTACACCTTC	CASSITENYGYTF
.	.	TRBV15	TRBJ2-1	TGTGCCACCAGCAGGAAACAGGAAAAGGCCAATGAGCAGTTCTTC	CATSRKQEKANEQFF
.	.	TRBV6-5	TRBJ1-1	TGTGCCAGCAGTTACTCGTCCAGAAAGAACACTGAAGCTTTCTTT	CASSYSSRKNTEAFF
.	.	TRBV4-2	TRBJ2-2	TGTGCCAGCAGCCAAACCCAAACTAGTATCGGCACCGGGGAGCTGTTTTTT	CASSQTQTSIGTGELFF
TRBD1	.	TRBV10-3	TRBJ1-1	TGTGCCATCGGCGAACAGGGGCTGAACACTGAAGCTTTCTTT	CAIGEQGLNTEAFF
.	.	TRBV12-5	TRBJ1-1	TGTGCTAGTGGTTGGACAGCGAACACTGAAGCTTTCTTT	CASGWTANTEAFF
.	.	TRBV7-2	TRBJ1-2	TGTGCCAGCAGCTCCGACTTTGGCGGCTACACCTTC	CASSSDFGGYTF
TRBD1	.	TRBV7-2	TRBJ1-4	TGTGCCAGCAGCTTAGCGAGGACAGGGGGCATCCCGAATGAAAAACTGTTTTTT	CASSLARTGGIPNEKLFF
TRBD2	.	TRBV6-5	TRBJ2-7	TGTGCCAGCAGTTTAGCGGGCCCTAGCTCCTACGAGCAGTACTTC	CASSLAGPSSYEQYF